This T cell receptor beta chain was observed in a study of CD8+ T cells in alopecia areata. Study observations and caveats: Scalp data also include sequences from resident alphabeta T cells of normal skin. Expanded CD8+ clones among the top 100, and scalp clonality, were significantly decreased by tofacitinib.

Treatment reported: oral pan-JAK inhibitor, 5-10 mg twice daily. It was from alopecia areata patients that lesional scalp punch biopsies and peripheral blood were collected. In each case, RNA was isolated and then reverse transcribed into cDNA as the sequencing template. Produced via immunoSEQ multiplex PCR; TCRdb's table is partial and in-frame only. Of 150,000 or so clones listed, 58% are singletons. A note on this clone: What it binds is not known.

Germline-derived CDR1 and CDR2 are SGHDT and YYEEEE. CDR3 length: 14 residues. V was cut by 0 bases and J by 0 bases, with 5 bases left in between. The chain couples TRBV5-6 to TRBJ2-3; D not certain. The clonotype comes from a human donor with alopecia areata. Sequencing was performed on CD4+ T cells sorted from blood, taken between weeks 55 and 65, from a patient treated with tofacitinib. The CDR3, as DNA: TGTGCCAGCAGCTTGGGGGAAAGCACAGATACGCAGTATTTT. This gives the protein CASSLGESTDTQYF.